The 28 T cell receptor beta chains below all came from one sample that was sequenced in a study of cytomegalovirus exposure and HLA in healthy donors. 60 Vbeta and 13 Jbeta primers were used in PCR. Some clones are missing from TCRdb's copy, which holds only in-frame ones; the method was immunoSEQ multiplex PCR. This sample yields 150,000 to 200,000 clones, of which approximately 79% are seen a single time; 0.98% belongs to the top ten. Sequencing input: PBMCs. These receptor sequences come from a woman aged 50 to 60 in good health and CMV-seropositive.

This clone came up a few times. The V gene is TRBV29-1, the J gene TRBJ1-3; possibly TRBD1 for D (5 bases). Trimming removed 7 bases from V and 4 bases from J, with 14 bases in between. The CDR3 is 13 amino acids. Looked up from germline, CDR1 is SQVTM and CDR2 is ANQGSEA. The CDR3 here is CSADLRTGNTIYF. The CDR3 bases are TGCAGCGCAGACCTTCGGACAGGAAACACCATATATTTT. The full variable domain, rest sourced from reference TRBV29-1 and TRBJ1-3, is SAVISQKPSRDICQRGTSLTIQCQVDSQVTMMFWYRQQPGQSLTLIATANQGSEATYESGFVIDKFPISRPNLTFSTLTVSNMSPEDSSIYLCSADLRTGNTIYFGEGSWLTVV.

The rearrangement links TRBV7-2 to TRBJ2-3; 8 nucleotides align to TRBD2. This CDR3 is 14 amino acids long. J gave up 5 bases and V 2 bases, and 3 bases lay outside the gene matches. The germline CDR1 and CDR2 sequences are SGHTA and FQGNSA. CDR3 protein: CASSLRLAGDTQYF. CDR3 nucleotide sequence: TGTGCCAGCAGCTTAAGGCTAGCGGGAGATACGCAGTATTTT.

The chain's CDR3 is CASSVQAGSGVTEAFF. In DNA, the CDR3 is TGTGCCAGCAGCGTACAGGCGGGGTCGGGAGTAACTGAAGCTTTCTTT. The rearrangement joins TRBV9 to TRBJ1-1, with D unclear. This CDR3 is built from 16 residues. The V gene lost 1 base and the J gene lost 5 bases, with 18 bases spanning the gap. Germline CDR1 reads SGDLS; CDR2 reads YYNGEE.

CDR3 sequence (DNA): TGTGCCAGCAGCATGGAGGGAACCTACGAGCAGTACTTC. Amino acid sequence: CASSMEGTYEQYF. V gene TRBV7-2 combines with J gene TRBJ2-7; tentative D call: TRBD2 (6 bases). V lost 5 bases, J lost 2 bases, and 10 bases lay in between. The CDR3 contains 13 residues. In germline, CDR1 is SGHTA, CDR2 FQGNSA.

This clone was recorded once. The V and J genes are TRBV2 and TRBJ2-1; 11 bases are shared with TRBD2. V shed 5 bases and J 3 bases; nucleotides not matched to a gene: 6. CDR3 length equals 16 residues. CDR1 SNHLY and CDR2 FYNNEI come from the germline V gene. The CDR3 loop reads CASSYQGLAVYNEQFF. CDR3 DNA sequence: TGTGCCAGCAGTTACCAGGGACTAGCGGTCTACAATGAGCAGTTCTTC. Variable domain in full (rest from reference TRBV2 and TRBJ2-1): EPEVTQTPSHQVTQMGQEVILRCVPISNHLYFYWYRQILGQKVEFLVSFYNNEISEKSEIFDDQFSVERPDGSNFTLKIRSTKLEDSAMYFCASSYQGLAVYNEQFFGPGTRLTVL.

The rearrangement joins TRBV18 to TRBJ2-5; D not certain. From germline, CDR1 is KGHSH and CDR2 LQKENI. The ends were cut back, 1 base at V and 2 bases at J, with 8 bases in the middle. The CDR3 totals 14 residues. CDR3 sequence: CASSPQSRQETQYF. DNA of the CDR3: TGTGCCAGCTCACCACAGTCCAGGCAAGAGACCCAGTACTTC.

This chain links TRBV7-2 with TRBJ1-6; weak D call: TRBD1 (5 bases). This CDR3 contains 13 residues. V was cut by 5 bases and J by 7 bases, with 9 bases left in between. Germline V gene lookup returns CDR1 SGHTA and CDR2 FQGNSA. The CDR3 sequence: CASSQQENSPLHF. The CDR3 DNA is TGTGCCAGCAGCCAACAGGAGAATTCACCCCTCCACTTT.

The chain couples TRBV7-2 to TRBJ1-4; TRBD1 is a possible D gene (5 bases). CDR1 SGHTA and CDR2 FQGNSA come from the germline V gene. This CDR3 has 14 residues. V was cut by 5 bases and J by 0 bases, with 7 bases left in between. The CDR3 loop is CASSPTATNEKLFF. CDR3 nucleotide sequence: TGTGCCAGCAGCCCGACAGCAACTAATGAAAAACTGTTTTTT.

The genes are TRBV2 and TRBJ2-7; 7 bases are a match to TRBD2. Trimming cost V 8 bases and J 4 bases; bases outside gene matches: 5. Germline CDR1 is SNHLY and CDR2 is FYNNEI. This CDR3 is built from 12 residues. CDR3 coding DNA: TGTGCCAGCGGCGGGAGAGAATACGAGCAGTACTTC. Translation: CASGGREYEQYF.

This rearrangement joins TRBV2 to TRBJ2-7; 10 positions agree with TRBD1. The junction had 4 bases not matched to a gene; V was cut back by 6 bases and J by 2 bases. Looked up from germline, CDR1 is SNHLY and CDR2 is FYNNEI. This CDR3 is built from 14 residues. The CDR3: CASRTGTGAYEQYF. The DNA of the CDR3 is TGTGCCAGCAGAACCGGGACAGGGGCCTACGAGCAGTACTTC.

This chain joins TRBV9 and TRBJ2-1; 11 nucleotides agree with TRBD1. V lost 1 base, J lost 9 bases, and 6 bases stayed unmatched. The CDR3 is made up of 15 amino acids. Germline assignment: CDR1 SGDLS and CDR2 YYNGEE. In DNA, the CDR3 is TGTGCCAGCAGCGTATCGCCTGGGACAGGGGGTGAGCAGTTCTTC. Residues: CASSVSPGTGGEQFF.

This clone turned up a few times. The CDR3 region has the DNA TGTGCCAGTAACCCATTGGACAGGGGAAATCAGCCCCAGCATTTT. Translation: CASNPLDRGNQPQHF. The chain has TRBV19 and TRBJ1-5, with 9 nucleotides matching TRBD1. Germline values: CDR1 LNHDA, CDR2 SQIVND (reference sequence). The CDR3 runs 15 residues. V lost 7 bases and J lost 4; bases outside the gene matches: 8.

The V and J genes are TRBV7-2 and TRBJ2-7; TRBD2 is a possible D gene (5 bases). V was shortened by 1 base and J by 3 bases, with 10 bases between the two germline ends. The CDR3 has 14 residues. The germline gives CDR1 SGHTA, CDR2 FQGNSA. The CDR3 here is CASSLESGDYEQYF. The CDR3 DNA reads as TGTGCCAGCAGCTTAGAAAGCGGAGACTACGAGCAGTACTTC.

The rearrangement links TRBV30 to TRBJ2-7; TRBD1 might be the D (5 bases). Germline-derived CDR1 and CDR2 are GTSNPN and SVGIG (reference sequence). Trimming removed 3 bases at V and 6 bases at J, with 15 bases between. The CDR3 is made up of 13 amino acids. The CDR3: CAWSLQGASEQYF. CDR3 bases: TGTGCCTGGAGCCTTCAGGGTGCGTCCGAGCAGTACTTC.

This clone showed up just a few times. The chain uses TRBV6-5 and TRBJ1-5, with unresolved D. Deletions cut 5 bases from V and 7 bases from J, with 15 bases between. This CDR3 has 14 residues. Germline-derived CDR1 and CDR2 are MNHEY and SVGAGI. CDR3 sequence (DNA): TGTGCCAGCAGTCGGACCCGGGGAGGGCAGCCCCAGCATTTT. Translation: CASSRTRGGQPQHF.

The chain couples TRBV5-6 to TRBJ1-4; D might be TRBD1 (5 bases). The CDR3 consists of 14 residues. CDR1 SGHDT and CDR2 YYEEEE come from the germline V gene. Trimming shortened V by 2 bases and J by 4 bases, and 9 bases separated the two germline ends. The CDR3 spells CASSFGGVNEKLFF. The CDR3 region has the DNA TGTGCCAGCAGCTTCGGGGGGGTTAATGAAAAACTGTTTTTT. Full variable domain (outside the CDR3, taken from reference TRBV5-6 and TRBJ1-4): DAGVTQSPTHLIKTRGQQVTLRCSPKSGHDTVSWYQQALGQGPQFIFQYYEEEERQRGNFPDRFSGHQFPNYSSELNVNALLLGDSALYLCASSFGGVNEKLFFGSGTQLSVL.

The chain links TRBV28 to TRBJ2-7, with TRBD1 identical over 8 bases. The V and J ends lost 2 bases and 4 bases, in that order; junction bases with no gene match: 1. CDR1 MDHEN and CDR2 SYDVKM come from the germline V gene. The CDR3 totals 13 residues. This chain's CDR3 is CASSLQGAYEQYF. CDR3 DNA: TGTGCCAGCAGTTTACAGGGGGCATACGAGCAGTACTTC.

This clone was seen only once. The J gene is TRBJ1-4, the V gene TRBV5-1, with a weak D call TRBD1 (5 bases). The CDR3 has 15 residues. The germline gives CDR1 SGHRS, CDR2 YFSETQ. V gave up 4 bases and J gave up 0 bases, with 10 bases separating them. DNA for the CDR3: TGCGCCAGCAGCGGTGGGGCTGCAACTAATGAAAAACTGTTTTTT. It codes for CASSGGAATNEKLFF.

The rearrangement uses TRBV27 and TRBJ1-1; TRBD1 might be the D (6 bases). The CDR3 has 14 residues. The V gene lost 7 bases and the J gene lost 2 bases, with 14 bases spanning the gap. Per germline, CDR1 MNHEY and CDR2 SMNVEV (reference sequence). The DNA of the CDR3 is TGTGCCAGCACCCTGGACAGATTTAACACTGAAGCTTTCTTT. It codes for CASTLDRFNTEAFF.

This clone was seen just once. The gene calls are TRBV5-1 and TRBJ2-2, with TRBD1 matching 8 bases. Per the germline V gene, CDR1 is SGHRS and CDR2 is YFSETQ. The CDR3 length is 15 residues. Unmatched junction bases numbered 3, after V lost 4 bases and J lost 1 base. The CDR3 protein is CASSPGQGNTGELFF. The DNA for the CDR3 is TGCGCCAGCAGCCCAGGACAGGGGAACACCGGGGAGCTGTTTTTT.

This rearrangement joins TRBV28 to TRBJ2-2, with a tentative D call TRBD2 (6 bases). This CDR3 contains 17 residues. V dropped 3 bases and J dropped 1 base, with 15 bases sitting between them. CDR1 MDHEN and CDR2 SYDVKM come from the germline V gene. The CDR3 loop reads CASSFRRGGVNTGELFF. The CDR3 coding sequence is TGTGCCAGCAGTTTTCGACGTGGCGGGGTGAACACCGGGGAGCTGTTTTTT.

The chain joins TRBV18 to TRBJ2-7; D is unclear. The CDR3 covers 15 residues. CDR1 is KGHSH and CDR2 is LQKENI in the germline V gene. V lost 0 bases, J lost 2 bases, and 11 bases lay in between. CDR3 in DNA: TGTGCCAGCTCACCACCCGTTGGCCCGCCCTACGAGCAGTACTTC. This encodes CASSPPVGPPYEQYF.

The table lists this clone with a few counts. The rearrangement joins TRBV10-3 to TRBJ1-6; D call uncertain. The CDR3 covers 14 residues. Germline V gives CDR1 ENHRY, CDR2 SYGVKD. With 0 bases removed from V and 9 bases from J, the gap between germline ends came to 9 bases. CDR3 DNA sequence: TGTGCCATCAGTGAGTCAGCCGGGGTTTCACCCCTCCACTTT. This gives the protein CAISESAGVSPLHF.

The rearrangement uses TRBV10-3 and TRBJ1-3; no firm D call. CDR1 is ENHRY and CDR2 is SYGVKD in the germline V gene. The CDR3 length is 15 residues. The germline V and J ends were trimmed by 3 bases and 0 bases, with 9 bases remaining between them. CDR3: CAISEPAGSGNTIYF. CDR3 DNA: TGTGCCATCAGTGAACCGGCAGGCTCTGGAAACACCATATATTTT.

The count of this clone is one. The chain has TRBV7-9 and TRBJ1-2; TRBD1 agrees at 9 bases. The germline CDR1 and CDR2 sequences are SEHNR and FQNEAQ (reference sequence). This CDR3 is built from 12 residues. V trimming: 5 bases; J trimming: 13 bases; junction bases outside the gene matches: 8. The DNA of the CDR3 is TGTGCCAGCAGCCCGAGACAGGGGGGAGGCACCTTC. This gives the protein CASSPRQGGGTF.

The chain employs TRBV5-1 and TRBJ2-1; 9 nucleotides line up with TRBD1. Per the germline V gene, CDR1 is SGHRS and CDR2 is YFSETQ. The junction had 3 bases not matched to a gene; V was cut back by 4 bases and J by 4 bases. This CDR3 is 14 amino acids long. The CDR3 protein is CASSPGTGYNEQFF. The CDR3 bases are TGCGCCAGCAGCCCCGGGACAGGGTACAATGAGCAGTTCTTC.

The chain recombines TRBV4-3 with TRBJ1-4; 10 nucleotides align to TRBD1. The CDR3 consists of 19 residues. The germline gives CDR1 LGHNA, CDR2 YSLEER. Trimming cost V 0 bases and J 3 bases; bases outside gene matches: 10. As DNA, the CDR3 is TGCGCCAGCAGCCAAGATGTTATGGACAGGGGGGAAGCTAATGAAAAACTGTTTTTT. Its protein product is CASSQDVMDRGEANEKLFF.

This clone has a single count. The chain is built from TRBV29-1 and TRBJ2-5; 9 positions match TRBD1. Germline V CDR1 and CDR2: SQVTM, ANQGSEA. V was pared by 6 bases and J by 1 base, with 6 bases of the junction left unmatched. The CDR3 extends over 14 amino acids. Here the CDR3 reads CSVTGGAFQETQYF. CDR3 in DNA: TGCAGCGTGACAGGGGGGGCCTTCCAAGAGACCCAGTACTTC.